This entry concerns a single T cell receptor (beta chain). The data were taken from a study of beta chain features in type 1 diabetes. Trimming cost V 6 bases and J 6 bases, with 14 bases left between them. This CDR3 comprises 14 residues. Germline V lookup: CDR1 ENHRY, CDR2 SYGVKD. Sequencing targeted expressed TCRB transcripts, as all isolated RNA had been reverse transcribed. Here immunoSEQ multiplex PCR was the method, and the copy in TCRdb shows in-frame clones only, minus some. There are more than 85,000 clones in the sample; about 40% occur only once, and approximately 0.065% lies in the top ten.

This clonotype originated in a woman aged 18-30 years in good health. The chain is built from TRBV10-3 and TRBJ2-2; D may be TRBD1 or TRBD2 (5 bases each). The material sequenced was stem cell memory CD4+ T cells from blood. The CDR3 DNA sequence: TGTGCCATCAGGGAGGCAGGGATAGCCGGGGAGCTGTTTTTT. Translating it yields CAIREAGIAGELFF.